The rows below give T cell receptor beta chains drawn from one sample of a study of blood T cells in healthy people across ages. TCRdb itself ran the 5' RACE reads through MiXCR, one entry per CDR3 protein. The sample lists fewer than 800,000 distinct CDR3 sequences; around 20% were seen once. The sequencing input was blood. Receptor source: a man between 65 and 85 years old in good health. The CDR3 runs from the conserved cysteine through the conserved F or W. D genes are given only for firm matches. The size field is filled for only some rows; it gives once, few, many or a size class.

TRBD2	.	TRBJ2-5	TRBV2	CASRLLISGGETQYF	TGTGCCAGCAGATTACTTATTAGCGGGGGAGAGACCCAGTACTTC
.	few	TRBJ2-1	TRBV30	CAWSVGRGGDEQFF	TGTGCCTGGAGTGTAGGCAGGGGTGGCGATGAGCAGTTCTTC
.	few	TRBJ2-7	TRBV7-2	CASSLGEQLHDYEQYF	TGTGCCAGCAGCTTAGGAGAACAGCTTCACGACTACGAGCAGTACTTC
.	.	TRBJ2-5	TRBV9	CANSVAGTQEETQYF	TGTGCCAACAGCGTAGCCGGGACTCAGGAAGAGACCCAGTACTTC
.	.	TRBJ1-5	TRBV10-3	CAISITGGRNQPQHF	TGTGCCATCTCGATAACGGGGGGTCGCAATCAGCCCCAGCATTTT
TRBD1	few	TRBJ1-4	TRBV7-2	CASSLGTGGMVFF	TGTGCCAGCAGCTTAGGGACAGGGGGCATGGTGTTTTTT
TRBD1	.	TRBJ2-4	TRBV20-1	CSARHTGVKNIQYF	TGCAGTGCTAGACATACAGGGGTTAAAAACATTCAGTACTTC
.	.	TRBJ2-7	TRBV15	CATRDASYEQYF	TGTGCCACCAGGGATGCGTCCTACGAGCAGTACTTC
.	few	TRBJ2-1	TRBV3-1	CASSQNTDNEQFF	TGTGCCAGCAGCCAAAACACAGACAATGAGCAGTTCTTC
TRBD2	many	TRBJ2-1	TRBV6-2/TRBV6-3	CASSSQGLAGYHEQFF	TGTGCCAGCAGTTCCCAAGGACTAGCGGGATATCATGAGCAGTTCTTC
TRBD2	few	TRBJ2-3	TRBV5-1	CASRAAAGVTDTQYF	TGCGCCAGCAGGGCGGCGGCGGGAGTCACAGATACGCAGTATTTT
TRBD1	.	TRBJ1-2	TRBV12-3/TRBV12-4	CASSLAGTGPILYGYTF	TGTGCCAGCAGTTTAGCAGGGACAGGGCCAATTCTATATGGCTACACCTTC
TRBD2	few	TRBJ2-1	TRBV6-1	CASSEMASGGYNEQFF	TGTGCCAGCAGTGAAATGGCATCGGGAGGGTACAATGAGCAGTTCTTC
.	many	TRBJ1-1	TRBV4-3	CASSPGHGPGEAFF	TGCGCCAGCAGCCCAGGACACGGCCCGGGTGAAGCTTTCTTT
.	.	TRBJ1-6	TRBV28	CASSFGSGNSPLHF	TGTGCCAGCAGTTTCGGATCAGGAAATTCACCCCTCCACTTT
.	few	TRBJ1-4	TRBV27	CASSQGPSEKLFF	TGTGCCAGCAGTCAGGGACCGAGCGAAAAACTGTTTTTT
.	.	TRBJ1-5	TRBV30	CAWSAWGGNQPQHF	TGTGCCTGGAGTGCGTGGGGTGGAAATCAGCCCCAGCATTTT
.	.	TRBJ1-4	TRBV20-1	CSARPGLINEKLFF	TGCAGTGCTCGGCCGGGGCTGATTAATGAAAAACTGTTTTTT